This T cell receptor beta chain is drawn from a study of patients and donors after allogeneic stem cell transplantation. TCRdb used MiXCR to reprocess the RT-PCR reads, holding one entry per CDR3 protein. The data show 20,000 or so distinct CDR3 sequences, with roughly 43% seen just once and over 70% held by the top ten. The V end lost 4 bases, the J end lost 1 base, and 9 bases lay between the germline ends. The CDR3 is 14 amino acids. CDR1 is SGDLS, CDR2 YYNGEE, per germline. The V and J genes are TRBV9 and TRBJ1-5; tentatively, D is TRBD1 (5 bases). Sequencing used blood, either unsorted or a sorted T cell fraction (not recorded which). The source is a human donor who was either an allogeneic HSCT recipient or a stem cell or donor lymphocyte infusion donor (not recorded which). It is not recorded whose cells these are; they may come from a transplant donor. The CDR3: CASSPGGSNQPQHF. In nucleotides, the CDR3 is TGTGCCAGCAGCCCGGGGGGAAGCAATCAGCCCCAGCATTTT. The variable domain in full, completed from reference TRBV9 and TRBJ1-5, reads DSGVTQTPKHLITATGQRVTLRCSPRSGDLSVYWYQQSLDQGLQFLIQYYNGEERAKGNILERFSAQQFPDLHSELNLSSLELGDSALYFCASSPGGSNQPQHFGDGTRLSIL.